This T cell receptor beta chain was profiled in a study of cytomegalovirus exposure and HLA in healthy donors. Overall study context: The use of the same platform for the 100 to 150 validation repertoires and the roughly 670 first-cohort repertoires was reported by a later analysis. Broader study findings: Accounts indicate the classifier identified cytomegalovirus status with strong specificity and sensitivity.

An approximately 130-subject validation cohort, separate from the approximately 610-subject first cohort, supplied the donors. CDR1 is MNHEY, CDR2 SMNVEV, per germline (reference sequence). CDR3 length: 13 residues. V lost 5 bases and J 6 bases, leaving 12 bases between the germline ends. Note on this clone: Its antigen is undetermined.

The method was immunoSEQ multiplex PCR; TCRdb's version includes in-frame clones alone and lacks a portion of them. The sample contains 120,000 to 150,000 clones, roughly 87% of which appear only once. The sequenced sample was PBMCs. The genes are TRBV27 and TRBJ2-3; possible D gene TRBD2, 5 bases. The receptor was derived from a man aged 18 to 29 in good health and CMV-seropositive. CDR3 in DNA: TGTGCCAGCAGTGCCGGGAATGGGGATACGCAGTATTTT. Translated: CASSAGNGDTQYF.